These 18 T cell receptor beta chains came from one sample sequenced in a study of control samples from healthy donors and cancer patients. Using immunoSEQ multiplex PCR, the repertoire was profiled, and TCRdb retains in-frame clones only, with some absent. Among 78,000 or so clones listed, roughly 84% were seen once. The sequenced sample consisted of blood. The receptors come from a man aged 45-65 years in good health.

CDR3 in DNA: TGTGCCAGCAGCCAAGTGCCCCTCGTGCAGTTCTTC. Protein sequence: CASSQVPLVQFF. V and J are TRBV3-1 (or the pseudogene TRBV3-2) and TRBJ2-1; unclear D gene. The V gene lost 1 base and the J gene lost 12 bases, with 10 bases spanning the gap. The CDR3 length is 12 residues. Germline V gene sequence: CDR1 LGHDT, CDR2 YNNKEL (reference sequence).

The J gene is TRBJ2-3, the V gene TRBV9, with D possibly being TRBD1 (5 bases). The CDR3 is made up of 16 amino acids. CDR1 SGDLS and CDR2 YYNGEE come from the germline V gene. V was trimmed by 0 bases and J by 0 bases, leaving 11 bases between them. The CDR3 loop reads CASSVGNGHSTDTQYF. As DNA, the CDR3 is TGTGCCAGCAGCGTAGGTAACGGACATAGCACAGATACGCAGTATTTT.

The chain carries TRBV9 and TRBJ2-3; D remains unclear. Germline CDR1 reads SGDLS; CDR2 reads YYNGEE. The CDR3 has 15 amino acids. With 3 bases removed from V and 3 bases from J, the gap between germline ends came to 14 bases. CDR3 loop: CASSDRPAETDTQYF. The CDR3 region has the DNA TGTGCCAGCAGCGACAGACCGGCGGAGACAGATACGCAGTATTTT.

CDR3 residues: CASSQDPVYSNQPQHF. DNA for the CDR3: TGCGCCAGCAGCCAAGACCCAGTATATAGCAATCAGCCCCAGCATTTT. The J gene is TRBJ1-5, the V gene TRBV4-1; unclear D gene. Germline V lookup: CDR1 MGHRA, CDR2 YSYEKL. The CDR3 extends over 16 amino acids. V was pared by 0 bases and J by 0 bases, with 9 bases between.

This chain uses TRBV19 with TRBJ1-2; 8 bases align to TRBD1. V lost 7 bases and J lost 8; bases outside the gene matches: 12. CDR1 and CDR2 from the germline V gene are LNHDA and SQIVND (reference sequence). This CDR3 is built from 14 residues. The CDR3 spells CASNLLTGAGGYTF. The CDR3 region has the DNA TGTGCCAGTAATCTTCTGACAGGGGCAGGGGGCTACACCTTC.

CDR3 sequence: CASSQDDFVWGNTEAFF. The CDR3 bases are TGCGCCAGCAGCCAAGATGATTTTGTATGGGGGAACACTGAAGCTTTCTTT. The rearrangement joins TRBV4-1 to TRBJ1-1, with D unclear. Germline V lookup: CDR1 MGHRA, CDR2 YSYEKL. Trimming took 0 bases from V and 1 from J, leaving 15 bases between them. The CDR3 loop spans 17 amino acids.

The chain joins TRBV29-1 to TRBJ2-3; D is possibly TRBD1 (5 bases). The CDR3 contains 12 residues. Germline CDR1 and CDR2: SQVTM and ANQGSEA. V dropped 7 bases and J dropped 2 bases, with 10 bases sitting between them. The CDR3 protein is CSGRQSTDTQYF. DNA for the CDR3: TGCAGCGGTAGACAGTCCACAGATACGCAGTATTTT.

The chain employs TRBV12-5 and TRBJ2-1; a possible D gene is TRBD2 (5 bases). The CDR3 totals 14 residues. Germline CDR1 and CDR2: LGHNT and FRNRAP. Between the trimmed V and J ends, which lost 4 bases and 9 bases, there was a span of 16 bases. The DNA for the CDR3 is TGTGCTAGTGGTTACTGGGGAGAGGCTTTTGAGCAGTTCTTC. This gives the protein CASGYWGEAFEQFF.

This clone was seen a handful of times. This chain uses TRBV2 with TRBJ1-1; D is possibly TRBD1 (6 bases). Germline loops: CDR1 SNHLY, CDR2 FYNNEI. The CDR3 runs to 17 residues. Trimming removed 6 bases from V and 0 bases from J, with 20 bases in between. The CDR3 region is CASRGVRGPFMNTEAFF. The CDR3 DNA reads as TGTGCCAGCAGAGGGGTCCGGGGGCCGTTTATGAACACTGAAGCTTTCTTT. Based on the CDR3 plus reference TRBV2 and TRBJ1-1, the full variable domain is EPEVTQTPSHQVTQMGQEVILRCVPISNHLYFYWYRQILGQKVEFLVSFYNNEISEKSEIFDDQFSVERPDGSNFTLKIRSTKLEDSAMYFCASRGVRGPFMNTEAFFGQGTRLTVV.

This clone is a singleton in its sample. The chain links TRBV14 to TRBJ2-1; 9 bases align to TRBD2. The V gene end was trimmed by 1 base and the J gene end by 6 bases; junction bases not matched to a gene: 7. The CDR3 runs to 16 residues. In germline, CDR1 is SGHDN, CDR2 FVKESK. The CDR3 protein is CASSQAIAGVPNEQFF. In DNA, the CDR3 is TGTGCCAGCAGCCAAGCGATAGCGGGAGTTCCCAATGAGCAGTTCTTC.

This chain connects TRBV29-1 to TRBJ2-3; 16 bases map to TRBD2. This CDR3 has 18 amino acids. J lost 4 bases, V lost 2 bases, and 9 bases had no gene match. Germline V gene data show CDR1 as SQVTM and CDR2 as ANQGSEA. CDR3 loop: CSVEFGTSGREKADTQYF. DNA for the CDR3: TGCAGCGTTGAATTTGGGACTAGCGGGAGGGAGAAGGCAGATACGCAGTATTTT.

The V and J genes are TRBV29-1 and TRBJ2-7; 9 bases are a match to TRBD1. This CDR3 is built from 15 residues. Losses at the gene ends were 0 bases for V and 3 bases for J; bases not matched to a gene: 6. Germline V gene sequence: CDR1 SQVTM, CDR2 ANQGSEA. The CDR3 loop reads CSVEETGTGIYEQYF. CDR3 nucleotides: TGCAGCGTTGAAGAGACCGGGACAGGGATCTACGAGCAGTACTTC.

The chain employs TRBV5-1 and TRBJ1-2; D possibly corresponds to TRBD1 (5 bases). V lost 0 bases and J lost 8, with 11 bases in between. The CDR3 has 13 amino acids. From germline, CDR1 is SGHRS and CDR2 YFSETQ. The CDR3 nucleotides are TGCGCCAGCAGCTTGGTATTGGGGCGCGGCTACACCTTC. Residues: CASSLVLGRGYTF.

V usage is TRBV18 and J usage is TRBJ1-1; 7 bases are shared with TRBD1. CDR3 length: 15 amino acids. Germline assignment: CDR1 KGHSH and CDR2 LQKENI. V lost 2 bases to trimming and J lost 3 bases; unmatched junction nucleotides: 6. CDR3 region: CASSPMTGSYTEAFF. The CDR3 DNA reads TGTGCCAGCTCACCAATGACAGGGTCGTACACTGAAGCTTTCTTT.

The rearrangement links TRBV10-2 to TRBJ2-1; no definite D call. V lost 6 bases, J lost 7 bases, and 7 bases lay in between. CDR1 WSHSY and CDR2 SAAADI come from the germline V gene. The CDR3 length is 11 residues. The CDR3 coding sequence is TGCGCCAGCAGGGTAGGAAATGAGCAGTTCTTC. It translates to CASRVGNEQFF.

The chain recombines TRBV28 with TRBJ1-5, with 11 bases identical to TRBD1. V lost 8 bases to trimming and J lost 5 bases; unmatched junction nucleotides: 5. The CDR3 totals 14 residues. CDR1 and CDR2 (germline): MDHEN, SYDVKM. CDR3 DNA: TGTGCCAGCTGGGACAGGGGGAGGTATCAGCCCCAGCATTTT. It is translated as CASWDRGRYQPQHF.

The chain has TRBV5-6 and TRBJ2-1; unclear D gene. The CDR3 totals 15 residues. Per the germline V gene, CDR1 is SGHDT and CDR2 is YYEEEE. Trimming removed 1 base at V and 7 bases at J, with 15 bases between. The CDR3 spells CASSLSVQLGNEQFF. In nucleotides, the CDR3 is TGTGCCAGCAGCTTGTCTGTACAGCTAGGGAATGAGCAGTTCTTC.

The CDR3 coding sequence is TGCGCCAGCAGAGCGGGCACCGGGGAGCTGTTTTTT. This gives the protein CASRAGTGELFF. The chain recombines TRBV5-1 with TRBJ2-2; tentatively, D is TRBD2 (6 bases). Germline V gene sequence: CDR1 SGHRS, CDR2 YFSETQ. The V and J ends lost 5 bases and 4 bases respectively, with 6 bases between them. The CDR3 runs 12 residues.